The sequence of this T cell receptor (beta chain) was determined in a study of blood T cell repertoires in COVID-19. The wider study: Acute and convalescent COVID-19 samples came from the United States, Italy and Spain. PBMCs, B-cell-depleted T cells, or T cells were the source of the cDNA or gDNA that made up the material.

Original data processing: By means of reference gene primer amplification, nucleated cell counts were estimated. Sequencing used immunoSEQ multiplex PCR; TCRdb keeps in-frame clones, though not all of them. V and J calls plus clone size are reproduced from that table; the DNA served to infer D and trimming. The sample holds around 150,000 clones, 87% seen once. This clonotype was obtained from a woman in her sixties with active or convalescent COVID-19. The sequenced sample was peripheral blood.

The CDR3 loop is CASSSGLAGDQETQYF. CDR3 DNA: TGTGCCAGCAGCTCCGGACTAGCGGGCGATCAAGAGACCCAGTACTTC. The rearrangement joins TRBV3-1 (or the pseudogene TRBV3-2) to TRBJ2-5, with 11 bases aligning to TRBD2. Germline V gene sequence: CDR1 LGHDT, CDR2 YNNKEL (reference sequence). This CDR3 contains 16 residues. J lost 2 bases, V lost 5 bases, and 7 bases had no gene match.